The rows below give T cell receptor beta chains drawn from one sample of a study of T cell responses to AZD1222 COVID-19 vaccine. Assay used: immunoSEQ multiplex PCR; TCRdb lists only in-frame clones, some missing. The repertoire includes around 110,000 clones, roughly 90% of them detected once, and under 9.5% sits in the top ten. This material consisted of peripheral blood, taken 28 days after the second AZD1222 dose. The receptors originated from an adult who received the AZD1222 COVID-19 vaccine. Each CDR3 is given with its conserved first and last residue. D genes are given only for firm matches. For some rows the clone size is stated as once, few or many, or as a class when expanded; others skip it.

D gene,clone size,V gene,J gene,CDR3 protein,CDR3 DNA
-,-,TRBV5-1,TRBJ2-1,CASSLVGGGQYNEQFF,TGCGCCAGCAGCTTGGTCGGGGGCGGGCAATACAATGAGCAGTTCTTC
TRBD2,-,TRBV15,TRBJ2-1,CATSSMGSAGGTYNEQFF,TGTGCCACCAGCAGTATGGGATCCGCGGGAGGGACCTACAATGAGCAGTTCTTC
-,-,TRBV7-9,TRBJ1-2,CASSLGTNRNYGYTF,TGTGCCAGCAGCTTAGGGACAAACCGAAACTATGGCTACACCTTC
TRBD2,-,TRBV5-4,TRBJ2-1,CASSSPTAGGLSYNEQFF,TGTGCCAGCAGCTCCCCCACTGCGGGGGGGCTATCCTACAATGAGCAGTTCTTC
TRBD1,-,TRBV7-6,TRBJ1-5,CASSYRDSFGNGNQPQHF,TGTGCCAGCAGCTACCGGGACAGTTTTGGGAATGGCAATCAGCCCCAGCATTTT
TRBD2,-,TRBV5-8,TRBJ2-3,CASSLPSLAGGPVTQYF,TGTGCCAGCAGCCTCCCGTCCTTAGCGGGAGGGCCCGTCACGCAGTATTTT
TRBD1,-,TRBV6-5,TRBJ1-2,CASSPRGTGISHTF,TGTGCCAGCAGCCCCCGCGGGACAGGGATTTCACACACCTTC
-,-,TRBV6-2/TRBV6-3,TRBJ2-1,CASSVAHEQFF,TGTGCCAGCAGTGTTGCGCATGAGCAGTTCTTC
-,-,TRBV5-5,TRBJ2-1,CASSLDAALYNEQFF,TGTGCCAGCAGCTTGGACGCGGCGTTATACAATGAGCAGTTCTTC
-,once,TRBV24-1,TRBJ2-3,CATSEPAASTDTQYF,TGTGCCACCAGTGAGCCAGCAGCGAGCACAGATACGCAGTATTTT
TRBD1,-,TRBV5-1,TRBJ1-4,CASSIGQGNEKLFF,TGCGCCAGCAGCATAGGACAGGGCAATGAAAAACTGTTTTTT
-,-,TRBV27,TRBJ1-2,CASSLGESYGYTF,TGTGCCAGCAGTTTAGGGGAGTCCTATGGCTACACCTTC
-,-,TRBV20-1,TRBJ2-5,CSASGRGEVGQYF,TGCAGTGCTAGTGGACGGGGAGAGGTCGGCCAGTACTTC
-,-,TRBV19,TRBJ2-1,CASSRRSWDEQFF,TGTGCCAGTAGCAGACGGTCTTGGGATGAGCAGTTCTTC
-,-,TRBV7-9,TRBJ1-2,CASSPLASQAPLRGYTF,TGTGCCAGCAGCCCCCTTGCCTCACAGGCCCCCCTTCGCGGCTACACCTTC
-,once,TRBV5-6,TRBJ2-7,CASSLAAGLVSYEQYF,TGTGCCAGCAGCTTGGCAGCGGGTTTGGTCTCCTACGAGCAGTACTTC
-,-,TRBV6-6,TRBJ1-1,CASTPPGRTEAFF,TGTGCCAGCACCCCTCCAGGTAGGACTGAAGCTTTCTTT